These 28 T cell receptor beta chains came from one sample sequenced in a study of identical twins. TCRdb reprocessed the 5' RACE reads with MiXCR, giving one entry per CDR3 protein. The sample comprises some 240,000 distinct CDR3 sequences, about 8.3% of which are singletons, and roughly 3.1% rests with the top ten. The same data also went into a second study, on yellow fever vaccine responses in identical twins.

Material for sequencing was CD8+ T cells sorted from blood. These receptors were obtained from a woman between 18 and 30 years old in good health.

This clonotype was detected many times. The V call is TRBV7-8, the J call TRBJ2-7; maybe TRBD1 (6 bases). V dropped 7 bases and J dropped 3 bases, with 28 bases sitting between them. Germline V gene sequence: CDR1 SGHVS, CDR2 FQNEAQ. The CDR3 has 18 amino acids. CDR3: CASNKKGVQGEGFYEQYF. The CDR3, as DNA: TGTGCCAGCAACAAAAAAGGGGTACAGGGCGAGGGTTTCTACGAGCAGTACTTC. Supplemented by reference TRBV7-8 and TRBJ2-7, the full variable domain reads GAGVSQSPRYKVAKRGQDVALRCDPISGHVSLFWYQQALGQGPEFLTYFQNEAQLDKSGLPSDRFFAERPEGSVSTLKIQRTQQEDSAVYLCASNKKGVQGEGFYEQYFGPGTRLTVT.

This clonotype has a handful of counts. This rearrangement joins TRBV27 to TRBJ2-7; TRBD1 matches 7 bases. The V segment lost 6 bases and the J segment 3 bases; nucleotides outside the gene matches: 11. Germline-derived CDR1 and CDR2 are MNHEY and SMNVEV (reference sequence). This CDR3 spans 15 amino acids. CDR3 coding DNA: TGTGCCAGCAGCACACCGGGACAGCGATTCTACGAGCAGTACTTC. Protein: CASSTPGQRFYEQYF.

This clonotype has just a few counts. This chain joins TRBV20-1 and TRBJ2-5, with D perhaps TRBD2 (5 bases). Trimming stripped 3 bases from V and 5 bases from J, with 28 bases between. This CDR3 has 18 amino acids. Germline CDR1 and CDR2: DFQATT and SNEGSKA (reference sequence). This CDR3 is CSARGLDMGVYSWETQYF. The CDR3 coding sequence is TGCAGTGCTAGGGGTTTAGATATGGGAGTATATTCATGGGAGACCCAGTACTTC.

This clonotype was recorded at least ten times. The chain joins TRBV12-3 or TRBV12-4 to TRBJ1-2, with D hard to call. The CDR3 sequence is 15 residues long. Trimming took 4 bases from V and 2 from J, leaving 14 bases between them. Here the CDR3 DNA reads TGTGCCAGCAGTTATCTCGTGGCAGCCAACTATGGCTACACCTTC. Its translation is CASSYLVAANYGYTF.

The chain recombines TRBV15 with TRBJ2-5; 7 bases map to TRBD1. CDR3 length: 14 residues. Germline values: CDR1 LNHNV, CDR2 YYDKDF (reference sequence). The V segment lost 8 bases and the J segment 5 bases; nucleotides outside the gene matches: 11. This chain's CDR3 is CATHSGTASETQYF. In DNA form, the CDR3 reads TGTGCCACCCACTCCGGGACAGCCAGCGAGACCCAGTACTTC.

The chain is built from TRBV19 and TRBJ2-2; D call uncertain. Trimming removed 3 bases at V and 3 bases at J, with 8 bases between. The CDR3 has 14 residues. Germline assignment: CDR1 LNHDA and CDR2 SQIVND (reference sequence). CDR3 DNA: TGTGCCAGTAGTATCCGTAGGGACACCGGGGAGCTGTTTTTT. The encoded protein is CASSIRRDTGELFF.

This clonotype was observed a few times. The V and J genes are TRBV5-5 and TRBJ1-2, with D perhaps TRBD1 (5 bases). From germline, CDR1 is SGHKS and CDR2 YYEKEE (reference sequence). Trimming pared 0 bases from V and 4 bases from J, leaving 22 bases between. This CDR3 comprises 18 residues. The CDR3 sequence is CASSLDPFEQVGPYGYTF. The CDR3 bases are TGTGCCAGCAGCTTGGATCCCTTCGAACAGGTCGGGCCCTATGGCTACACCTTC.

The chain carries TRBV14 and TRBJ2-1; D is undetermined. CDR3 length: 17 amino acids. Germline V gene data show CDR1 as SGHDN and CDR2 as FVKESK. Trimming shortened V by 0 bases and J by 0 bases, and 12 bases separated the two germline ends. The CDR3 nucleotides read TGTGCCAGCAGCCAAGAATCAGGCGCTAGCTCCTACAATGAGCAGTTCTTC. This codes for CASSQESGASSYNEQFF.

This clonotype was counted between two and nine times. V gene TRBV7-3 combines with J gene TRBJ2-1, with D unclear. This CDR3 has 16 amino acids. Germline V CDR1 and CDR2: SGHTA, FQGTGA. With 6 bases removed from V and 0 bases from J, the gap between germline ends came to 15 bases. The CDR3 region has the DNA TGTGCCAGCAGAGCAGACGGGTACAGCTCCTACAATGAGCAGTTCTTC. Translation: CASRADGYSSYNEQFF.

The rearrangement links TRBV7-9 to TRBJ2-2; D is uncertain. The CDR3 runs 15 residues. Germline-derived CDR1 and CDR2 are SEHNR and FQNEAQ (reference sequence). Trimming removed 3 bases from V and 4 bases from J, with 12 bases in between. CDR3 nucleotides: TGTGCCAGCAGCTTGTGGATTGATGTCACCGGGGAGCTGTTTTTT. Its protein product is CASSLWIDVTGELFF.

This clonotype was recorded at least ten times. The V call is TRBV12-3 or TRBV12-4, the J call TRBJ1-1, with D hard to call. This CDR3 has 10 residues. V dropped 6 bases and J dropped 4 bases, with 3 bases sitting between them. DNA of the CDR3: TGTGCCAGCAGGGCCACTGAAGCTTTCTTT. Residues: CASRATEAFF.

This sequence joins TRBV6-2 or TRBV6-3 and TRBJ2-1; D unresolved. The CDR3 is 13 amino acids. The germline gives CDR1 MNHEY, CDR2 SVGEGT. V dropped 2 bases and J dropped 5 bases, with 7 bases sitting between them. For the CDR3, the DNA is TGTGCCAGCAGTTACACCGCGGACAATGAGCAGTTCTTC. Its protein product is CASSYTADNEQFF.

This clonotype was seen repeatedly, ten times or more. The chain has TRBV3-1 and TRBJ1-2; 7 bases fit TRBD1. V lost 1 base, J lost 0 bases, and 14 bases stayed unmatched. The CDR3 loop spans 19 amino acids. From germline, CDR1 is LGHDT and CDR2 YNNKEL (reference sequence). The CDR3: CASSQGPAGNRGPNYGYTF. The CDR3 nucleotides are TGTGCCAGCAGCCAAGGGCCCGCCGGGAACAGGGGTCCTAACTATGGCTACACCTTC.

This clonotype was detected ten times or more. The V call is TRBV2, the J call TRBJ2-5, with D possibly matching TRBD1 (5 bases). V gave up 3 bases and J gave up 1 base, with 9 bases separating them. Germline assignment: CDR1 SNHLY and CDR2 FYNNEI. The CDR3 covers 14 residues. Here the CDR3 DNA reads TGTGCCAGCAGTGATTGGCAGGGCCAAGAGACCCAGTACTTC. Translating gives CASSDWQGQETQYF.

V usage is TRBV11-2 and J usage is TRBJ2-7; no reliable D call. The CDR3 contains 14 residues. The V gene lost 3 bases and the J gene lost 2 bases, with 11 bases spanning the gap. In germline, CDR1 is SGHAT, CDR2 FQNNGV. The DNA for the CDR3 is TGTGCCAGCAGCTTCAATTCAAGCCCCTACGAGCAGTACTTC. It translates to CASSFNSSPYEQYF.

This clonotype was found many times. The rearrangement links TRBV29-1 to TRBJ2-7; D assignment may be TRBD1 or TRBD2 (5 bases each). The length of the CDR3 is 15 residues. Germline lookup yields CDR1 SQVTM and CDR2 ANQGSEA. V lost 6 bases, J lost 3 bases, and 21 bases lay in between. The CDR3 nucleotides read TGCAGCGTGTACAGCGATGGGGGTACCGTCTACGAGCAGTACTTC. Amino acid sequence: CSVYSDGGTVYEQYF.

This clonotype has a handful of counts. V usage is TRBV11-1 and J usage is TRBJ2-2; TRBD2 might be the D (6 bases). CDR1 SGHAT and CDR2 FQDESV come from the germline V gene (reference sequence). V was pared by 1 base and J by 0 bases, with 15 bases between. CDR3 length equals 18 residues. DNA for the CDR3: TGTGCCAGCAGCTTAGTCGTTTCGGGGGAAACGAACACCGGGGAGCTGTTTTTT. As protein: CASSLVVSGETNTGELFF. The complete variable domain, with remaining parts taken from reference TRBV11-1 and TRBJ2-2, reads EAEVAQSPRYKITEKSQAVAFWCDPISGHATLYWYRQILGQGPELLVQFQDESVVDDSQLPKDRFSAERLKGVDSTLKIQPAELGDSAMYLCASSLVVSGETNTGELFFGEGSRLTVL.

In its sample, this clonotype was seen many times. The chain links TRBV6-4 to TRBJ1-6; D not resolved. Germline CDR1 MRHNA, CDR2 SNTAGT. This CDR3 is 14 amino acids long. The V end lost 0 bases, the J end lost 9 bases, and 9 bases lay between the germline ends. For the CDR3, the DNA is TGTGCCAGCAGTGACTCGACGTCGGGTTCACCCCTCCACTTT. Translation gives CASSDSTSGSPLHF.

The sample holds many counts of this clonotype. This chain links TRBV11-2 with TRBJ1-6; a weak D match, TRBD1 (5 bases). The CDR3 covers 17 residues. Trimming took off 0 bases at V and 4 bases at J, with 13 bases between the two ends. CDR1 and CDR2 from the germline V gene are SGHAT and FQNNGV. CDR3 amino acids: CASSLDRETAYNSPLHF. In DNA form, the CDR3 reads TGTGCCAGCAGCTTAGACAGGGAGACGGCATATAATTCACCCCTCCACTTT.

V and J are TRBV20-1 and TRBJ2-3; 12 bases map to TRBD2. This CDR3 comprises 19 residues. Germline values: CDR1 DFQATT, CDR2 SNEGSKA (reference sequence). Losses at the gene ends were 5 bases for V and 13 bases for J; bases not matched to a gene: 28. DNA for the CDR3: TGCAGTGCTCCCAGTAGTCTAGCGGGGGGGCGGGCACAGATAATCCAGGAGTATTTT. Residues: CSAPSSLAGGRAQIIQEYF.

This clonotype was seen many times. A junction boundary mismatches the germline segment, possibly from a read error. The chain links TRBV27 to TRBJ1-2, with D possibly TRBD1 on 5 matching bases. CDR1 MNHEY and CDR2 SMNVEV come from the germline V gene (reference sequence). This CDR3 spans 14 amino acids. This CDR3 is CASRLSGEIYGYTF. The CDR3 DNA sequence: TGTGCCAGCCGTTTGTCGGGGGAGATCTATGGCTACACCTTC.

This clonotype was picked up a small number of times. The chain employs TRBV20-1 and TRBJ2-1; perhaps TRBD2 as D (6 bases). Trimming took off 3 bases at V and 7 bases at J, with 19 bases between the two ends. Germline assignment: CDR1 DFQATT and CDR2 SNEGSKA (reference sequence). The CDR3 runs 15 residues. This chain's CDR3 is CSASSSEGDRNEQFF. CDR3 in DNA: TGCAGTGCTAGTTCGTCGGAGGGAGACAGAAATGAGCAGTTCTTC.

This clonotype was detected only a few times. The CDR3 region is CASSPIPDSAYEQYF. DNA of the CDR3: TGCGCCAGCAGCCCGATTCCGGACAGTGCCTACGAGCAGTACTTC. The chain has TRBV4-1 and TRBJ2-7; TRBD1 might be the D (6 bases). The CDR3 consists of 15 residues. Germline V gives CDR1 MGHRA, CDR2 YSYEKL. V lost 4 bases and J lost 2, with 15 bases in between.

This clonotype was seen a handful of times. Here the CDR3 DNA reads TGCAGTGCTACGGACAGAGACTCCTACGAGCAGTACTTC. Translated: CSATDRDSYEQYF. The chain has TRBV20-1 and TRBJ2-7, with TRBD1 as a possible D gene (6 bases). This CDR3 is 13 amino acids long. Germline V gene data show CDR1 as DFQATT and CDR2 as SNEGSKA (reference sequence). V was pared by 4 bases and J by 0 bases, with 10 bases between.

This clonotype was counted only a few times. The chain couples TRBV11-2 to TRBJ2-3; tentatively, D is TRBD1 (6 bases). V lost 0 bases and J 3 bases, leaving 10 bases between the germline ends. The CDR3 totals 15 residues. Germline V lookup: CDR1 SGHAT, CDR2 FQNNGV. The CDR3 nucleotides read TGTGCCAGCAGCTTAGATTTGGGGGCAACAGATACGCAGTATTTT. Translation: CASSLDLGATDTQYF.

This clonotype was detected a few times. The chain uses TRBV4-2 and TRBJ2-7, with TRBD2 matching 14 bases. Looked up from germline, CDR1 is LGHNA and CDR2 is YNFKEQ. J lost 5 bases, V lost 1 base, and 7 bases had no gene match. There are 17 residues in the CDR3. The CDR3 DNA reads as TGTGCCAGCAGCCAAGCTGGACTAGCGGGAGGAGTGAACGAGCAGTACTTC. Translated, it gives CASSQAGLAGGVNEQYF.

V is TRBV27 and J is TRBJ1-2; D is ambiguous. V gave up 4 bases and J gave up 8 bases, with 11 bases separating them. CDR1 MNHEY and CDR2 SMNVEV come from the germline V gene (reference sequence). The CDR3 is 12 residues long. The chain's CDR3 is CASSSAMGGYTF. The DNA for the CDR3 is TGTGCCAGCAGTTCTGCTATGGGCGGCTACACCTTC.

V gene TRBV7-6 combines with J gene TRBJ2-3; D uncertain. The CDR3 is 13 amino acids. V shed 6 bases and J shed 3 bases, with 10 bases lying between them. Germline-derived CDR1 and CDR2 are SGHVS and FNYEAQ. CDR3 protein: CASRHFLTDTQYF. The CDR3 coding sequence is TGTGCCAGCAGGCACTTCCTTACAGATACGCAGTATTTT.